This T cell receptor beta chain was identified in a study of T cell clusters in autoimmune cytopenias. On the study more broadly: The median distinct TRB clonotype count was under 3,000 per sample, from a median around 50,000 reads.

TRB amplification used roughly 250 ng of peripheral blood genomic DNA. One tube held mixed TRB-A and TRB-B primer pools for touch-down PCR. TCRdb reprocessed the multiplex PCR reads and stores each CDR3 protein as one record, lacking DNA. The repertoire table contains approximately 3,100 distinct CDR3 sequences. For this clonotype: Its specificity is not known.

Broader study findings: Clustering suggested that physiological T cell clusters were missing in primary autoimmune cytopenia patients. Exclusive TRB clusters were around 3-fold more numerous in healthy donors than in active autoimmune hepatitis. TRB repertoire shifts in secondary cytopenia and chronic lymphocytic leukemia mostly reflected lymphoma, not autoimmunity.

The receptor was isolated from a human donor with an autoimmune cytopenia or autoimmune hepatitis (not recorded which). Sequenced: peripheral blood.

CDR3: CASSLSSGGAYDTQYF. This chain links TRBV4-1 with TRBJ2-3; TCRdb outputs TRBD2, but without DNA this stays unchecked. Germline loops: CDR1 MGHRA, CDR2 YSYEKL. The CDR3 extends over 16 amino acids.